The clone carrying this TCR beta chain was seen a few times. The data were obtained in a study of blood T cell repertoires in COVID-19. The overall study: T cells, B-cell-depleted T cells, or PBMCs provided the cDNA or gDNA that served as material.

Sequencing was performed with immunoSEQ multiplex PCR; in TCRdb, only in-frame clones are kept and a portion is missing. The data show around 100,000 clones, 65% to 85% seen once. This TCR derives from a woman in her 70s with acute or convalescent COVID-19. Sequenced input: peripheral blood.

As DNA, the CDR3 is TGTGCCAGCAGTGGCGGGACAGGCGGCAAAAACATTCAGTACTTC. Translation gives CASSGGTGGKNIQYF. V is TRBV2 and J is TRBJ2-4; TRBD1 matches 8 bases. V dropped 4 bases and J dropped 3; count of bases not matched to a gene: 5. Germline CDR1 and CDR2: SNHLY and FYNNEI. The CDR3 runs 15 residues.